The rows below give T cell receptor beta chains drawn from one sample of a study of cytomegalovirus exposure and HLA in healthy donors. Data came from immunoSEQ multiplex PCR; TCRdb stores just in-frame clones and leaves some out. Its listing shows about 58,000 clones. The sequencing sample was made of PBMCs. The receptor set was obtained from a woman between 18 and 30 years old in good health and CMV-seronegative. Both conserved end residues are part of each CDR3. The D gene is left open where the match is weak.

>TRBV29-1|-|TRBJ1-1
CSVGGGTEAFF
TGCAGCGTGGGGGGGGGCACTGAAGCTTTCTTT
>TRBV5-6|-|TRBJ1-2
CASSLPGPHYGYTF
TGTGCCAGCAGCTTGCCAGGGCCCCACTATGGCTACACCTTC
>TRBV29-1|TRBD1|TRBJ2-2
CSVGRGQTGELFF
TGCAGCGTTGGCAGGGGGCAAACCGGGGAGCTGTTTTTT
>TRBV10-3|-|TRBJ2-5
CAIALSGEETQYF
TGTGCCATCGCCCTTTCGGGAGAAGAGACCCAGTACTTC
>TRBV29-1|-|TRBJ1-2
CSVEEGIRGYTF
TGCAGCGTTGAGGAGGGAATCCGTGGCTACACCTTC
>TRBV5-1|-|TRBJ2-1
CASSLAGQVIDNEQFF
TGCGCCAGCAGCTTGGCTGGTCAGGTCATCGACAATGAGCAGTTCTTC
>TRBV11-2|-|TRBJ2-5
CASSWGGLGGETQYF
TGTGCCAGCAGCTGGGGGGGGCTTGGAGGTGAGACCCAGTACTTC
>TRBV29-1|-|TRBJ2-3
CSVDRTATSTDTQYF
TGCAGCGTTGATAGGACAGCTACTAGCACAGATACGCAGTATTTT
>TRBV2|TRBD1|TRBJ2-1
CAWMDRETSNEQFF
TGTGCCTGGATGGACAGGGAAACCTCCAATGAGCAGTTCTTC
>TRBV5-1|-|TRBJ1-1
CASSLQGQSTEAFF
TGCGCCAGCAGCTTGCAGGGTCAAAGCACTGAAGCTTTCTTT
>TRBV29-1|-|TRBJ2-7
CSVAGKQDEQYF
TGCAGCGTTGCCGGGAAGCAGGACGAGCAGTACTTC
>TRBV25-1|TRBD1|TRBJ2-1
CASSEGTVTYNEQFF
TGTGCCAGCAGTGAAGGGACAGTAACCTACAATGAGCAGTTCTTC
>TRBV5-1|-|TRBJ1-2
CASSLGQNYGYTF
TGCGCCAGCAGCTTGGGGCAAAACTATGGCTACACCTTC
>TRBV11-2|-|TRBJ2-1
CASSFSPLAYNEQFF
TGTGCCAGCAGCTTTAGTCCTCTAGCTTACAATGAGCAGTTCTTC
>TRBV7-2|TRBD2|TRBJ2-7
CASSLRTSARLTTYEQYF
TGTGCCAGCAGCTTAAGGACTAGCGCCAGATTGACAACTTACGAGCAGTACTTC
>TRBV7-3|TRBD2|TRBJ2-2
CASSLRVAGGSTGELFF
TGTGCCAGCAGCTTAAGGGTAGCGGGAGGGTCCACCGGGGAGCTGTTTTTT
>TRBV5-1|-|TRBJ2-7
CASSWAGYEQYF
TGCGCCAGCAGCTGGGCCGGATACGAGCAGTACTTC
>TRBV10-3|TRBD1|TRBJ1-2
CASRPGQEELYGYTF
TGTGCCAGCAGACCGGGACAGGAAGAGCTCTATGGCTACACCTTC
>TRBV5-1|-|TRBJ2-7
CASSSTLTGGYEQYF
TGCGCCAGCAGCTCCACCTTGACAGGTGGCTACGAGCAGTACTTC
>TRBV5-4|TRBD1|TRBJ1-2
CASSPDRERGYTF
TGTGCCAGCAGCCCGGACAGGGAACGCGGCTACACCTTC
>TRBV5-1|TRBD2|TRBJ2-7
CASSSQPTSGEGEQYF
TGCGCCAGCAGCTCTCAGCCCACTAGCGGGGAGGGCGAGCAGTACTTC
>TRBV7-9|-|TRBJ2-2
CARSYNWELFF
TGTGCCAGAAGCTATAACTGGGAGCTGTTTTTT
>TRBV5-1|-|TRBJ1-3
CASSLAAGPGNTIYF
TGCGCCAGCAGCTTGGCCGCTGGGCCTGGAAACACCATATATTTT
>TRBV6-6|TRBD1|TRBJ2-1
CASSYMRQGVDEQFF
TGTGCCAGCAGTTACATGAGACAGGGGGTCGATGAGCAGTTCTTC
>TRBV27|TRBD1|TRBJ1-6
CASSSETGSPYNSPLHF
TGTGCCAGCAGTTCGGAGACAGGGAGCCCTTATAATTCACCCCTCCACTTT
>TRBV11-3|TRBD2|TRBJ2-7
CAIADREDEQYF
TGTGCCATAGCGGACCGGGAGGACGAGCAGTACTTC
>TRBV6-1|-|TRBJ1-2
CASSEAPLRGDYGYTF
TGTGCCAGCAGTGAAGCCCCACTTAGGGGCGACTATGGCTACACCTTC
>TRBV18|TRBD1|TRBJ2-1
CASSPGTGTYNEQFF
TGTGCCAGCTCACCGGGGACAGGAACCTACAATGAGCAGTTCTTC
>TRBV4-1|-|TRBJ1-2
CASSQGTALLNYGYTF
TGCGCCAGCAGCCAAGGGACAGCCTTACTTAACTATGGCTACACCTTC
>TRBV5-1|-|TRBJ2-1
CASRDSGTYNEQFF
TGCGCCAGCAGGGACAGCGGTACCTACAATGAGCAGTTCTTC
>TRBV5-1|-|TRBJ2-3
CASSSAYGGTDTQYF
TGCGCCAGCAGCTCCGCCTATGGAGGCACAGATACGCAGTATTTT
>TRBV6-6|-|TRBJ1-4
CATKEYGGNEKLFF
TGTGCCACCAAGGAGTACGGAGGTAATGAAAAACTGTTTTTT
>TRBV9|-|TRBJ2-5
CASSVAGNGGETQYF
TGTGCCAGCAGCGTAGCAGGAAATGGTGGAGAGACCCAGTACTTC
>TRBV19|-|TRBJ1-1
CASSGAGMNTEAFF
TGTGCCAGTAGTGGGGCAGGAATGAACACTGAAGCTTTCTTT
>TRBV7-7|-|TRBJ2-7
CASSQGRGMGYEQYF
TGTGCCAGCAGCCAGGGGCGGGGGATGGGGTACGAGCAGTACTTC
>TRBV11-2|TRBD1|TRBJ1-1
CASSLRTGWDTEAFF
TGTGCCAGCAGCCTTCGGACAGGTTGGGACACTGAAGCTTTCTTT
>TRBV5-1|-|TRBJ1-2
CASGLGGDYGYTF
TGCGCCAGCGGATTAGGGGGAGACTATGGCTACACCTTC
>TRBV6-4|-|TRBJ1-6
CASSEDSNPNSPLHF
TGTGCCAGCAGTGAGGACAGTAACCCTAATTCACCCCTCCACTTT
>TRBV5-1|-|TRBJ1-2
CASSLGSNYGYTF
TGCGCCAGCAGCTTGGGCAGTAACTATGGCTACACCTTC
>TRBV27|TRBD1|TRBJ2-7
CASSLSRDGTGFYEQYF
TGTGCCAGCAGTTTATCCCGGGACGGGACAGGGTTCTACGAGCAGTACTTC
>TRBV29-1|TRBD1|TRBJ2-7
CSAGRDRAPYEQYF
TGCAGCGCCGGAAGGGACAGGGCCCCCTACGAGCAGTACTTC